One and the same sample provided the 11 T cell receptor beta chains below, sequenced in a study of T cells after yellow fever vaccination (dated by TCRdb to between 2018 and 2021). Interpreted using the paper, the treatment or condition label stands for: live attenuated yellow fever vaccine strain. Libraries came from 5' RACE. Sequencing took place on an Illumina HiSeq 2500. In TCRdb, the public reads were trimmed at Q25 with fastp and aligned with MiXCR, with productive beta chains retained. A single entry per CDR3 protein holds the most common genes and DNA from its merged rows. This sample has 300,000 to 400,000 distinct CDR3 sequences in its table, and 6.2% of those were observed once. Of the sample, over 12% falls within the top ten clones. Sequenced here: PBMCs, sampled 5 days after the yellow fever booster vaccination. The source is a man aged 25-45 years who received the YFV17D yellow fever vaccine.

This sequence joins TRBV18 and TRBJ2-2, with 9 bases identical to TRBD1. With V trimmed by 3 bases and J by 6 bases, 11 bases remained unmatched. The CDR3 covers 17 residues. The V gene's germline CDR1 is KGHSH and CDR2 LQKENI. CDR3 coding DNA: TGTGCCAGCTCACCGACGGGACAGGGTCTTAATCCCGGGGAGCTGTTTTTT. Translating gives CASSPTGQGLNPGELFF. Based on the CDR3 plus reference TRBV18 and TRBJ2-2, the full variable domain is NAGVMQNPRHLVRRRGQEARLRCSPMKGHSHVYWYRQLPEEGLKFMVYLQKENIIDESGMPKERFSAEFPKEGPSILRIQQVVRGDSAAYFCASSPTGQGLNPGELFFGEGSRLTVL.

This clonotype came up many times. CDR3 residues: CASSLGQGGYTF. The CDR3 DNA reads TGTGCCAGCAGTTTGGGACAGGGGGGCTACACCTTC. The V gene is TRBV12-3 or TRBV12-4, the J gene TRBJ1-2; 10 nucleotides match TRBD1. The CDR3 covers 12 residues. Trimming removed 3 bases from V and 8 bases from J; junction bases left unmatched: 0.

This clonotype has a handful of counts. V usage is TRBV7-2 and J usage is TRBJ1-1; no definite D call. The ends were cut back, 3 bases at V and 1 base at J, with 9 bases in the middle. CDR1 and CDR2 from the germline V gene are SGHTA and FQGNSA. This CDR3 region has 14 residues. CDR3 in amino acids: CASSFRSPNTEAFF. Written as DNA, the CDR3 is TGTGCCAGCAGCTTTCGTTCCCCGAACACTGAAGCTTTCTTT.

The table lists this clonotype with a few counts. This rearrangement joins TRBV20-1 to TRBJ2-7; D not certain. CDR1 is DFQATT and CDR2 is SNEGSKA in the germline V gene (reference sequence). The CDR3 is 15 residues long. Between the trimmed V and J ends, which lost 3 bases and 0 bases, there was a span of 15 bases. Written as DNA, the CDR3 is TGCAGTGCTAGTTCGCCGGACCGAAGCTCCTACGAGCAGTACTTC. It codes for CSASSPDRSSYEQYF.

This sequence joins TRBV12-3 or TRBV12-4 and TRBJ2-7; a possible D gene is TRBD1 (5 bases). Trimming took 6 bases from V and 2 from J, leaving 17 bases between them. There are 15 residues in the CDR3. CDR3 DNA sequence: TGTGCCAGCAGCGGCGGACGGACACCTACCTACGAGCAGTACTTC. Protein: CASSGGRTPTYEQYF.

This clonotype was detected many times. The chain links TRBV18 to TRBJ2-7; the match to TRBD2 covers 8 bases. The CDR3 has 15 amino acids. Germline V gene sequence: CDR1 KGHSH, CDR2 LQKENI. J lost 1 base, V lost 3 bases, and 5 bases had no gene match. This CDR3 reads CASSPGIAGSYEQYF. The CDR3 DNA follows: TGTGCCAGCTCACCTGGGATAGCGGGGTCCTACGAGCAGTACTTC.

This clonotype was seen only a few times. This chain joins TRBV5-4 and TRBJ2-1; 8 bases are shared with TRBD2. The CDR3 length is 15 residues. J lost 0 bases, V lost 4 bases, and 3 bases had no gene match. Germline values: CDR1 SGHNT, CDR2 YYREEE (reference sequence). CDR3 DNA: TGTGCCAGCAGCCGGGAGGGGACCTCCTACAATGAGCAGTTCTTC. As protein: CASSREGTSYNEQFF.

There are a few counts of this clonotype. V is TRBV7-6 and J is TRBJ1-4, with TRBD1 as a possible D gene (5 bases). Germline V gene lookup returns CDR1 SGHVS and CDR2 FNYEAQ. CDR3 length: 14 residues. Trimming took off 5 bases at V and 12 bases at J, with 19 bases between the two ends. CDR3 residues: CASSPQGLQEELFF. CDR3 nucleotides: TGTGCCAGCAGCCCTCAGGGCCTCCAGGAGGAACTGTTTTTT.

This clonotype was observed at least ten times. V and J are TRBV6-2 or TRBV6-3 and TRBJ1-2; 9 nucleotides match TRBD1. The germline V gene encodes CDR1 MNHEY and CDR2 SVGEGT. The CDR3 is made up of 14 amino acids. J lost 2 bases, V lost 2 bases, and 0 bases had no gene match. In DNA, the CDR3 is TGTGCCAGCAGTTACGGGACAGGGAACTATGGCTACACCTTC. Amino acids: CASSYGTGNYGYTF.

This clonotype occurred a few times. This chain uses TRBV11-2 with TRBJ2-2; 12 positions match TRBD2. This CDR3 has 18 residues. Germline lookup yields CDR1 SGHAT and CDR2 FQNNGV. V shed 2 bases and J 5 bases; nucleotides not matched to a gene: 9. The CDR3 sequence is CASSLKASGRAGTGELFF. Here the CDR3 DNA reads TGTGCCAGCAGCTTAAAGGCTAGCGGGAGGGCGGGGACCGGGGAGCTGTTTTTT.

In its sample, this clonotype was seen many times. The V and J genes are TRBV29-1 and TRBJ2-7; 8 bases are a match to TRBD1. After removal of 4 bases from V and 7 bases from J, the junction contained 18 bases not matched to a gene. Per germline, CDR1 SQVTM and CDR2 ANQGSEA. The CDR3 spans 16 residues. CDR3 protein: CSVGRIGTGPLREQYF. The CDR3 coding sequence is TGCAGCGTTGGCCGGATAGGGACAGGACCGCTACGGGAGCAGTACTTC.